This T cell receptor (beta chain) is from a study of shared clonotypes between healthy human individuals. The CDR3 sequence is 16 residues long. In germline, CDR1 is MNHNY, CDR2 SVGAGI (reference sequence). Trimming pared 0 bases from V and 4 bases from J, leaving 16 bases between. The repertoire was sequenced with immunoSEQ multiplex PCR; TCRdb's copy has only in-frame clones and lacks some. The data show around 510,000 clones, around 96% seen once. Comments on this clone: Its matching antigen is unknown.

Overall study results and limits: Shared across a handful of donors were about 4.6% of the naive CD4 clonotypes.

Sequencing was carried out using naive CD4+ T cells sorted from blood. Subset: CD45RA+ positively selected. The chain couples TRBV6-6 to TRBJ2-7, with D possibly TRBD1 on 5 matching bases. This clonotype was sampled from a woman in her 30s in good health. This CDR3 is CASSYSSTGLRYEQYF. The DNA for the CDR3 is TGTGCCAGCAGTTACTCGTCTACAGGATTGCGGTACGAGCAGTACTTC.